The clone carrying this TCR beta chain is a singleton in its sample. Its antigen is not known. Looked up from germline, CDR1 is KGHSH and CDR2 is LQKENI. The CDR3 extends over 13 amino acids. V lost 3 bases to trimming and J lost 5 bases, with 10 bases between them. The record originates from a study of OX40 agonist ivuxolimab in advanced cancers. Study-wide context: Six ivuxolimab dose levels, 0.01 to 10 mg/kg, were given intravenously every 2 weeks. Patients receiving dose escalation had hepatocellular carcinoma, melanoma, renal cell or head and neck cancer.

TCRdb's table, derived via immunoSEQ multiplex PCR, lists solely in-frame clones and lacks some. The profile shows tens of thousands of clones, approximately 92% of them singletons. Whole-study findings and limits: Researchers did not establish what antigens the expanded peripheral T cells target.

This TCR was recovered from an adult with an advanced solid tumor such as melanoma, head and neck, liver or kidney cancer. J is TRBJ2-5 and V is TRBV18, with a weak D call TRBD2 (5 bases). Sequenced here: CD4+ or CD8+ T cells sorted from blood, sampled in a trial of the OX40 agonist ivuxolimab. The CDR3 reads CASSPERMETQYF. The CDR3 coding sequence is TGTGCCAGCTCACCGGAGCGGATGGAGACCCAGTACTTC.